This T cell receptor (beta chain) was observed in a study of cytomegalovirus exposure and HLA in healthy donors. This clone appeared once. Its target is not known. These donors were members of the 120-subject validation cohort, a group separate from the roughly 670-subject first cohort. Generated by immunoSEQ multiplex PCR, the TCRdb table keeps only in-frame clones and is missing some. Here the sample spans hundreds of thousands of clones, roughly 85% being singletons. The CDR3 is made up of 16 amino acids. The germline CDR1 and CDR2 sequences are GTSNPN and SVGIG (reference sequence). The V gene lost 4 bases and the J gene lost 0 bases, with 15 bases spanning the gap. Points from the study as a whole: The study put some 150 TCR beta chains on its list as cytomegalovirus-associated. Confirmation was obtained in vitro that a few CMV-associated chains are specific for CMV antigens. According to a subsequent analysis, TCR clusters identified in the first cohort showed a tendency to co-occur across the 100 to 150 validation repertoires.

This receptor was taken from a woman between 18 and 29 years old in good health and CMV-seronegative. The V call is TRBV30, the J call TRBJ2-2; no firm D call. Sequenced sample: PBMCs. CDR3 in amino acids: CAWTKPGTANTGELFF. The CDR3 DNA follows: TGTGCCTGGACCAAACCCGGCACAGCGAACACCGGGGAGCTGTTTTTT.